This TCR beta chain was sequenced during a study of T cells after yellow fever vaccination. TCR cDNA, made by 5'RACE template switching, carried an added universal primer site and UMIs. TCRdb independently ran MiXCR on the 5' RACE reads; one entry per CDR3 protein. The repertoire holds 350,000 to 450,000 distinct CDR3 sequences, with 18% as singletons. The CDR3 runs 14 residues. Trimming cost V 6 bases and J 4 bases; bases outside gene matches: 5. Study-wide points: A faster peak, day 5 versus 15, was reached by the weaker secondary response. A small proportion of clonotypes was detected in both the CD4 and CD8 compartments.

As regards this clonotype: The antigen remains undetermined.

The sequenced sample was PBMCs, obtained before the yellow fever booster vaccination. This receptor was taken from a man aged 18-30 years who received the YFV17D yellow fever vaccine. The rearrangement uses TRBV12-3 or TRBV12-4 and TRBJ2-3; 9 bases match TRBD2. The CDR3 DNA reads TGTGCCAGCAGATCCGGACTAGCGCCAGATACGCAGTATTTT. Translated: CASRSGLAPDTQYF.